This is a list of T cell receptor beta chains from one sample in a study of cytomegalovirus exposure and HLA in healthy donors. The protocol was immunoSEQ multiplex PCR, while the TCRdb copy is restricted to in-frame clones and leaves out a portion. Of about 200,000 clones listed, around 85% are singletons. The specimen was PBMCs. The receptors stem from a man aged 50 or older in good health and CMV-seronegative. Both conserved end residues are part of each CDR3. D genes are given only for firm matches. Expanded clones get a size class; other rows say once, few or many, or leave the size out.

j_call clone_size d_call v_call cdr3_nt cdr3_aa
TRBJ2-1 NA TRBD2 TRBV29-1 TGCAGCGGTGGACTAGCGGGATTCAACAATGAGCAGTTCTTC CSGGLAGFNNEQFF
TRBJ2-2 NA TRBD1 TRBV5-1 TGCGCCAGCAGCTTCCTGGGACAGGGGACCACCGGGGAGCTGTTTTTT CASSFLGQGTTGELFF
TRBJ2-7 few NA TRBV21-1 TGTGCCAGCACCCTCGTCCCGGGACAGGGTTGGAAGTCGTCCTACGAGCAGTACTTC CASTLVPGQGWKSSYEQYF
TRBJ2-7 NA NA TRBV2 TGTGCCAGCAGAGGTGACTCCCTCTCCTACGAGCAGTACTTC CASRGDSLSYEQYF
TRBJ2-3 NA TRBD2 TRBV10-3 TGTGCCATCAGTGAGTCGAAAGCGGGAGGGTACACAGATACGCAGTATTTT CAISESKAGGYTDTQYF
TRBJ2-2 NA NA TRBV27 TGTGCCAGCAGTTTGGAGACGGTAACCGGGGAGCTGTTTTTT CASSLETVTGELFF
TRBJ2-1 once TRBD1 TRBV5-1 TGCGCCAGCAGCCCGGGACAGGCGGTCTTAAATGAGCAGTTCTTC CASSPGQAVLNEQFF
TRBJ1-4 once NA TRBV15 TGTGCCACCAGCTCTCTGTACGGGAAGAAGGCTAATGAAAAACTGTTTTTT CATSSLYGKKANEKLFF
TRBJ2-5 NA NA TRBV27 TGTGCCAGCAGTTTCCCGTCGGACAGCTTGAGAGAGACCCAGTACTTC CASSFPSDSLRETQYF
TRBJ2-1 NA NA TRBV7-2 TGTGCCAGCAGCTTAGGACTAGTCGAAAATGAGCAGTTCTTC CASSLGLVENEQFF
TRBJ1-5 NA NA TRBV27 TGTGCCAGCAGTGGGTCTCGCAGGGGCAATCAGCCCCAGCATTTT CASSGSRRGNQPQHF
TRBJ2-7 NA TRBD1 TRBV27 TGTGCCACCAACAGTCTGGACAGGCCCTACGAGCAGTACTTC CATNSLDRPYEQYF
TRBJ1-2 NA TRBD1 TRBV28 TGTGCCAGCAGTTCGCAGGGGGCTCGAGGGCGCTACACCTTC CASSSQGARGRYTF
TRBJ1-2 NA NA TRBV28 TGTGCCAGCAGTGTGAGGGCGTATGGCTACACCTTC CASSVRAYGYTF